The 25 T cell receptor beta chains below come from one sample, sequenced in a study of T-cell memory formation after mild COVID-19. TCRdb called the 5' RACE reads again in MiXCR, with one record for every CDR3 protein. The repertoire holds around 200,000 distinct CDR3 sequences, with about 18% as singletons. The sample consisted of PBMCs or a T cell subset sorted from them (not recorded which). The origin of the receptors is a man aged 18 to 29 who had mild COVID-19 (a few samples of this study predate the infection). Cell type and time point are not known.

Many counts were recorded for this clonotype. This rearrangement joins TRBV12-3 or TRBV12-4 to TRBJ2-3; TRBD1 matches 9 bases. There are 11 residues in the CDR3. V was clipped by 10 bases and J by 9 bases; unmatched bases: 5. The CDR3 coding sequence is TGTGCCACGGACAGGGGACGGACGCAGTATTTT. It codes for CATDRGRTQYF.

This clonotype was picked up a small number of times. The chain is built from TRBV6-2 or TRBV6-3 and TRBJ1-5; D may be TRBD1 (5 bases). Germline V gene data show CDR1 as MNHEY and CDR2 as SVGEGT. This CDR3 contains 14 residues. The V end lost 6 bases, the J end lost 5 bases, and 14 bases lay between the germline ends. DNA for the CDR3: TGTGCCAGCAGCTTGATGGGGGTTCATCAGCCCCAGCATTTT. Its protein product is CASSLMGVHQPQHF.

This clonotype was recorded at least ten times. This rearrangement joins TRBV5-1 to TRBJ2-7, with a tentative D call TRBD2 (6 bases). The CDR3 length is 12 residues. Germline-derived CDR1 and CDR2 are SGHRS and YFSETQ. Trimming left V 4 bases short and J 3 bases short, with 8 bases between. The CDR3 coding sequence is TGCGCCAGCAGCCCCGGGAGCTACGAGCAGTACTTC. Its protein is CASSPGSYEQYF.

This clonotype was observed a few times. This rearrangement joins TRBV4-2 to TRBJ1-4; unclear D gene. The CDR3 totals 14 residues. Per the germline V gene, CDR1 is LGHNA and CDR2 is YNFKEQ. V dropped 1 base and J dropped 8 bases, with 11 bases sitting between them. This chain's CDR3 is CASSQGAGREKLFF. CDR3 sequence (DNA): TGTGCCAGCAGCCAAGGGGCAGGTCGGGAAAAACTGTTTTTT.

Many counts were recorded for this clonotype. The chain carries TRBV7-9 and TRBJ1-1, with D unclear. The CDR3 length is 12 residues. Germline V gives CDR1 SEHNR, CDR2 FQNEAQ (reference sequence). V gave up 5 bases and J gave up 3 bases, with 7 bases separating them. CDR3: CASSHRDTEAFF. The CDR3 bases are TGTGCCAGCAGCCACCGGGACACTGAAGCTTTCTTT. The entire variable domain, with the rest obtained from reference TRBV7-9 and TRBJ1-1, is as follows: DTGVSQNPRHKITKRGQNVTFRCDPISEHNRLYWYRQTLGQGPEFLTYFQNEAQLEKSRLLSDRFSAERPKGSFSTLEIQRTEQGDSAMYLCASSHRDTEAFFGQGTRLTVV.

In regard to this clonotype: A junction end diverges from the germline sequence, so it may reflect a read error. The rearrangement joins TRBV19 to TRBJ2-4; D unclear. Germline V gene sequence: CDR1 LNHDA, CDR2 SQIVND (reference sequence). The CDR3 extends over 9 amino acids. CDR3 amino acids: CASSPPPHF. CDR3 DNA sequence: TGTGCCAGTAGTCCCCCTCCGCACTTC. Looking up the rest from reference TRBV19 and TRBJ2-4 gives the full variable domain: DGGITQSPKYLFRKEGQNVTLSCEQNLNHDAMYWYRQDPGQGLRLIYYSQIVNDFQKGDIAEGYSVSREKKESFPLTVTSAQKNPTAFYLCASSPPPHFGAGTRLSVL.

Only a few counts were recorded for this clonotype. This rearrangement joins TRBV12-3 or TRBV12-4 to TRBJ2-7; 9 bases agree with TRBD1. The CDR3 contains 14 residues. V lost 6 bases, J lost 6 bases, and 9 bases stayed unmatched. CDR3 DNA: TGTGCCAGCAGGTCACAGGGGGCTAAGGCCGAGCAGTACTTC. This encodes CASRSQGAKAEQYF.

This clonotype turned up a few times. The chain carries TRBV28 and TRBJ1-1; the D gene is possibly TRBD1 (5 bases). The CDR3 is made up of 13 amino acids. V was shortened by 6 bases and J by 4 bases, with 12 bases between the two germline ends. The V gene's germline CDR1 is MDHEN and CDR2 SYDVKM. CDR3 bases: TGTGCCAGCAGCGGACGACAGACCACTGAAGCTTTCTTT. This gives the protein CASSGRQTTEAFF.

In this sample, this clonotype turned up once. The chain employs TRBV7-2 and TRBJ1-4; D gene unclear. In germline, CDR1 is SGHTA, CDR2 FQGNSA. The CDR3 runs 14 residues. The V end was cut by 5 bases, the J end by 7 bases, with 14 bases between. The CDR3 reads CASSQRTIGEKLFF. Written as DNA, the CDR3 is TGTGCCAGCAGCCAAAGGACTATCGGTGAAAAACTGTTTTTT.

This sequence joins TRBV7-2 and TRBJ1-1, with D unresolved. The germline V gene encodes CDR1 SGHTA and CDR2 FQGNSA. The CDR3 spans 14 residues. The ends were cut back, 1 base at V and 5 bases at J, with 11 bases in the middle. CDR3 DNA sequence: TGTGCCAGCAGCTTAGGGAGGGTAGAGACTGAAGCTTTCTTT. Its protein is CASSLGRVETEAFF. Variable domain in full (rest from reference TRBV7-2 and TRBJ1-1): GAGVSQSPSNKVTEKGKDVELRCDPISGHTALYWYRQSLGQGLEFLIYFQGNSAPDKSGLPSDRFSAERTGGSVSTLTIQRTQQEDSAVYLCASSLGRVETEAFFGQGTRLTVV.

The chain joins TRBV5-1 to TRBJ2-6; D perhaps matches TRBD1 (5 bases). The CDR3 runs 15 residues. The germline V gene encodes CDR1 SGHRS and CDR2 YFSETQ. V was trimmed by 0 bases and J by 4 bases, leaving 8 bases between them. The CDR3, as DNA: TGCGCCAGCAGCTTGGCAGGGAACGGGGCCAACGTCCTGACTTTC. Its protein is CASSLAGNGANVLTF.

The chain links TRBV15 to TRBJ2-1, with 10 bases that match TRBD2. The V and J ends lost 4 bases and 9 bases, in that order; junction bases with no gene match: 9. The CDR3 runs to 15 residues. Germline V gene data show CDR1 as LNHNV and CDR2 as YYDKDF (reference sequence). The CDR3 here is CATSTERGGRGEQFF. In DNA, the CDR3 is TGTGCCACCAGCACCGAGCGGGGGGGCCGAGGTGAGCAGTTCTTC.

The rearrangement links TRBV2 to TRBJ2-3, with a weak D call TRBD2 (5 bases). The V end was cut by 7 bases, the J end by 6 bases, with 11 bases between. Germline V gene data show CDR1 as SNHLY and CDR2 as FYNNEI. The CDR3 spans 12 residues. This chain's CDR3 is CASTSPPDTQYF. CDR3 sequence (DNA): TGTGCCAGCACTAGCCCCCCGGATACGCAGTATTTT. Looking up the rest from reference TRBV2 and TRBJ2-3 gives the full variable domain: EPEVTQTPSHQVTQMGQEVILRCVPISNHLYFYWYRQILGQKVEFLVSFYNNEISEKSEIFDDQFSVERPDGSNFTLKIRSTKLEDSAMYFCASTSPPDTQYFGPGTRLTVL.

The chain recombines TRBV9 with TRBJ2-5, with 7 bases identical to TRBD1. J was trimmed by 2 bases and V by 1 base; bases with no gene match: 5. The CDR3 totals 15 residues. From germline, CDR1 is SGDLS and CDR2 YYNGEE. CDR3 residues: CASSVTPDRQETQYF. For the CDR3, the DNA is TGTGCCAGCAGCGTAACCCCGGACAGGCAAGAGACCCAGTACTTC.

This clonotype was seen a handful of times. This rearrangement joins TRBV12-3 or TRBV12-4 to TRBJ1-2; possibly TRBD1 for D (6 bases). The length of the CDR3 is 13 residues. V lost 2 bases and J lost 8, with 12 bases in between. The CDR3 loop reads CASSLRGAIGYTF. The DNA of the CDR3 is TGTGCCAGCAGTTTACGGGGGGCGATAGGCTACACCTTC.

The CDR3 region is CSARDKRAEQFF. The CDR3 bases are TGCAGTGCTAGAGATAAGAGGGCTGAGCAGTTCTTC. The chain is built from TRBV20-1 and TRBJ2-1; D perhaps matches TRBD2 (5 bases). CDR1 and CDR2 from the germline V gene are DFQATT and SNEGSKA (reference sequence). This CDR3 has 12 amino acids. Trimming shortened V by 0 bases and J by 9 bases, and 9 bases separated the two germline ends.

This rearrangement joins TRBV7-8 to TRBJ1-2, with TRBD1 identical over 8 bases. Losses at the gene ends were 6 bases for V and 4 bases for J; bases not matched to a gene: 10. The CDR3 loop spans 15 amino acids. Germline V gene data show CDR1 as SGHVS and CDR2 as FQNEAQ. CDR3 sequence (DNA): TGTGCCAGCAGAGCGGACAGGGCTAAGGTCTATGGCTACACCTTC. Translating gives CASRADRAKVYGYTF. The full variable domain, its missing parts supplied by reference TRBV7-8 and TRBJ1-2, is GAGVSQSPRYKVAKRGQDVALRCDPISGHVSLFWYQQALGQGPEFLTYFQNEAQLDKSGLPSDRFFAERPEGSVSTLKIQRTQQEDSAVYLCASRADRAKVYGYTFGSGTRLTVV.

J is TRBJ1-4 and V is TRBV12-3 or TRBV12-4; no clear D. V was pared by 5 bases and J by 8 bases, with 15 bases between. This CDR3 spans 14 amino acids. Here the CDR3 DNA reads TGTGCCAGCAGTAGGATGGGCTCAATAGAAAAACTGTTTTTT. Translated: CASSRMGSIEKLFF.

The CDR3 bases are TGTGCCAGCAAAAGCCAGAACACCGGGGAGCTGTTTTTT. Protein: CASKSQNTGELFF. The V gene is TRBV2, the J gene TRBJ2-2; D unresolved. CDR1 is SNHLY and CDR2 is FYNNEI in the germline V gene. The CDR3 totals 13 residues. V was cut by 7 bases and J by 1 base, with 7 bases left in between.

Only a few counts were recorded for this clonotype. The J gene is TRBJ2-3, the V gene TRBV15; no definite D call. The CDR3 is 13 amino acids. Per germline, CDR1 LNHNV and CDR2 YYDKDF (reference sequence). V was pared by 3 bases and J by 6 bases, with 10 bases between. The CDR3 DNA reads TGTGCCACCAGCAGCGCTACCCTTGATACGCAGTATTTT. Protein: CATSSATLDTQYF.

This clonotype was seen a few times. The rearrangement uses TRBV18 and TRBJ2-3; weak D call: TRBD1 (5 bases). Trimming pared 3 bases from V and 5 bases from J, leaving 12 bases between. CDR3 length: 14 amino acids. Germline V lookup: CDR1 KGHSH, CDR2 LQKENI. CDR3 sequence: CASSPVNTGDTQYF. CDR3 in DNA: TGTGCCAGCTCACCGGTTAACACAGGAGATACGCAGTATTTT.

This chain uses TRBV7-6 with TRBJ1-1, with D hard to call. Germline-derived CDR1 and CDR2 are SGHVS and FNYEAQ. The CDR3 totals 15 residues. Trimming shortened V by 5 bases and J by 1 base, and 14 bases separated the two germline ends. CDR3 in amino acids: CASSPGSSGNTEAFF. As DNA, the CDR3 is TGTGCCAGCAGCCCTGGATCTTCAGGGAACACTGAAGCTTTCTTT.

Only a few counts were recorded for this clonotype. V is TRBV28 and J is TRBJ2-1; the match to TRBD2 covers 7 bases. Germline CDR1 reads MDHEN; CDR2 reads SYDVKM. With 6 bases clipped from V and 0 bases from J, the junction kept 5 bases outside the gene matches. The CDR3 runs to 15 residues. The CDR3 bases are TGTGCCAGCAGCCAAGCGGGGAGCTCCTACAATGAGCAGTTCTTC. It translates to CASSQAGSSYNEQFF. Looking up the rest from reference TRBV28 and TRBJ2-1 gives the full variable domain: DVKVTQSSRYLVKRTGEKVFLECVQDMDHENMFWYRQDPGLGLRLIYFSYDVKMKEKGDIPEGYSVSREKKERFSLILESASTNQTSMYLCASSQAGSSYNEQFFGPGTRLTVL.

This clonotype was seen repeatedly, ten times or more. This rearrangement joins TRBV20-1 to TRBJ1-4, with no clear D. The CDR3 spans 14 residues. The V end was cut by 1 base, the J end by 11 bases, with 17 bases between. Germline loops: CDR1 DFQATT, CDR2 SNEGSKA (reference sequence). Here the CDR3 DNA reads TGCAGTGCTAGAGTGCTTGCCTCAGAAGGGAAACTGTTTTTT. This translates into CSARVLASEGKLFF.

The rearrangement links TRBV4-1 to TRBJ1-2; D call uncertain. V shed 0 bases and J shed 4 bases, with 15 bases lying between them. Germline V gene sequence: CDR1 MGHRA, CDR2 YSYEKL. The CDR3 is 16 amino acids. CDR3 DNA sequence: TGCGCCAGCAGCCAAGAGCCCAGGTGGCTTGGCTATGGCTACACCTTC. Translation gives CASSQEPRWLGYGYTF.